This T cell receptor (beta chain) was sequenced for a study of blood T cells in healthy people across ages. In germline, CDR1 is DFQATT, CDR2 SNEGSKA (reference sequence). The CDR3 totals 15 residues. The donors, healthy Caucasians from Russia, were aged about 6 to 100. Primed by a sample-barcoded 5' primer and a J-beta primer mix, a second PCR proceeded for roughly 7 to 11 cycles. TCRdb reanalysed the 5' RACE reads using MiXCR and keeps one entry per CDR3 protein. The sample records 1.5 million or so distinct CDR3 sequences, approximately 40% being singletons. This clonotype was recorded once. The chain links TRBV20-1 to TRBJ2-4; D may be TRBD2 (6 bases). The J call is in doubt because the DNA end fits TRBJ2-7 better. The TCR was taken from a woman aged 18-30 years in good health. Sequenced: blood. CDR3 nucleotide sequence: TGCAGTGCTAGGCCCCCTCGCGGGAATCATGGCGAGCAGTACTTC. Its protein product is CSARPPRGNHGEQYF.